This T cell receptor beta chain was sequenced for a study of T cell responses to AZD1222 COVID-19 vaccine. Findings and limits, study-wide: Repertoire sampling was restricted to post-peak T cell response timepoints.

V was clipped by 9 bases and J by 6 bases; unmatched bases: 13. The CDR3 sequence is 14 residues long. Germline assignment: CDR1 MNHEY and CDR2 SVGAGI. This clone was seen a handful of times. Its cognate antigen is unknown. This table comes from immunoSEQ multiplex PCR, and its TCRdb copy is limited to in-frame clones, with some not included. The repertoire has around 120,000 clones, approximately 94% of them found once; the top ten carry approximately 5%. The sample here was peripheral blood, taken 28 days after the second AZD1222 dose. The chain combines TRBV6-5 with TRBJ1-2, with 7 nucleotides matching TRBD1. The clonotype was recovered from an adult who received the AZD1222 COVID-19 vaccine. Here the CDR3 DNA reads TGTGCCAGAGGGGGCGTGGTGGAAGAGGATGGCTACACCTTC. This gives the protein CARGGVVEEDGYTF.